This T cell receptor (beta chain) was sequenced for a study of T cell repertoires in cytomegalovirus infection. Across the whole study: TCR beta signatures that were public indicated CMV infection and matching HLA type.

Study-level points and caveats: Individuals carrying CMV plus the relevant HLA were identified by cumulative frequency of public TCR beta families. Within the response measured ex vivo, HLA-C-restricted CMV-specific TCR beta clonotypes were dominant.

This clonotype was detected many times. What it recognizes is unknown. TCRdb itself ran the reads through MiXCR, one entry per CDR3 protein. The sample consists of around 710,000 distinct CDR3 sequences, approximately 32% of them appearing once. The specimen comprised cultured CD8+ T cells from PBMCs, sampled from culture after CMV antigen stimulation. This TCR was recovered from a human donor in good health (CMV status not recorded). Some clones in this sample may be carry-over from other donors' samples.

CDR3 protein: CASSPGAGSYNEQFF. For the CDR3, the DNA is TGTGCCAGCAGCCCCGGGGCAGGCTCCTACAATGAGCAGTTCTTC. The genes are TRBV7-2 and TRBJ2-1; either TRBD1 or TRBD2 may fit D (5 bases each). This CDR3 has 15 residues. Trimming cost V 5 bases and J 0 bases, with 11 bases left between them. Per germline, CDR1 SGHTA and CDR2 FQGNSA.